The next 24 T cell receptor beta chains were all read from a single sample in a study of shared clonotypes between healthy human individuals. Sequenced by immunoSEQ multiplex PCR; TCRdb stores in-frame clones only, minus some. The table records about 2 million clones, 85% to 95% of them present only once. The source material was naive CD4+ T cells sorted from blood. The subset here: CD45RA+ positively selected. These TCRs come from a young man in good health.

This chain connects TRBV30 to TRBJ2-2; D call uncertain. Germline CDR1 reads GTSNPN; CDR2 reads SVGIG (reference sequence). Trimming took 4 bases from V and 6 from J, leaving 6 bases between them. This CDR3 region has 11 residues. The CDR3 protein is CAWNGPGELFF. CDR3 in DNA: TGTGCCTGGAATGGGCCCGGGGAGCTGTTTTTT.

This chain uses TRBV6-5 with TRBJ1-1; D not resolved. The CDR3 covers 14 residues. Germline-derived CDR1 and CDR2 are MNHEY and SVGAGI. The V end lost 10 bases, the J end lost 0 bases, and 15 bases lay between the germline ends. CDR3 sequence reads: CAIRSGGMNTEAFF. The CDR3 DNA sequence: TGTGCCATTCGTTCCGGTGGCATGAACACTGAAGCTTTCTTT.

In nucleotides, the CDR3 is TGTGCCAGCTCACCCCGGGGGGTTGTAGATCAGCCCCAGCATTTT. Translating gives CASSPRGVVDQPQHF. The chain couples TRBV18 to TRBJ1-5; D might be TRBD1 (5 bases). V lost 3 bases and J lost 5, with 14 bases in between. The CDR3 spans 15 residues. Germline CDR1 and CDR2: KGHSH and LQKENI.

The chain has TRBV20-1 and TRBJ1-1; D is possibly TRBD1 (5 bases). The CDR3 spans 11 residues. Germline V lookup: CDR1 DFQATT, CDR2 SNEGSKA (reference sequence). The CDR3 region has the DNA TGCAGCAGGGCCGCGAACACTGAAGCTTTCTTT. It specifies CSRAANTEAFF.

This chain joins TRBV5-1 and TRBJ2-3, with a weak D call TRBD1 (6 bases). V was shortened by 4 bases and J by 3 bases, with 15 bases between the two germline ends. This CDR3 comprises 15 residues. Germline CDR1 SGHRS, CDR2 YFSETQ. The CDR3 spells CASSPTGLPTDTQYF. CDR3 nucleotides: TGCGCCAGCAGCCCGACAGGTCTTCCAACAGATACGCAGTATTTT.

The J gene is TRBJ1-4, the V gene TRBV2, with D possibly being TRBD1 (5 bases). Germline CDR1 SNHLY, CDR2 FYNNEI. The CDR3 has 13 amino acids. V lost 7 bases to trimming and J lost 10 bases, with 16 bases between them. CDR3 in amino acids: CASIDRRVGKLFF. CDR3 nucleotides: TGTGCCAGCATCGACAGAAGGGTAGGAAAACTGTTTTTT.

This clone was recorded once. The chain uses TRBV5-1 and TRBJ2-3; possibly TRBD1 for D (6 bases). Trimming left V 2 bases short and J 6 bases short, with 10 bases between. The CDR3 has 13 amino acids. CDR1 is SGHRS and CDR2 is YFSETQ in the germline V gene. CDR3: CASSFDRPDTQYF. The CDR3 DNA reads TGCGCCAGCAGCTTTGACAGGCCCGATACGCAGTATTTT.

Regarding this clone: The sample carries other DNA sequences with the same CDR3. The chain employs TRBV5-1 and TRBJ2-7; D perhaps matches TRBD2 (6 bases). CDR1 SGHRS and CDR2 YFSETQ come from the germline V gene. The length of the CDR3 is 14 residues. V lost 0 bases, J lost 3 bases, and 10 bases lay in between. The CDR3 sequence: CASSLDPAGYEQYF. The CDR3, as DNA: TGCGCCAGCAGCTTGGATCCAGCGGGCTACGAGCAGTACTTC. Supplemented by reference TRBV5-1 and TRBJ2-7, the full variable domain reads KAGVTQTPRYLIKTRGQQVTLSCSPISGHRSVSWYQQTPGQGLQFLFEYFSETQRNKGNFPGRFSGRQFSNSRSEMNVSTLELGDSALYLCASSLDPAGYEQYFGPGTRLTVT.

As to this clone: At the DNA level, this CDR3 is encoded by other sequences in the same sample as well. V usage is TRBV2 and J usage is TRBJ2-7; the D is unclear. The germline V gene encodes CDR1 SNHLY and CDR2 FYNNEI. V lost 4 bases and J lost 2, with 6 bases in between. The CDR3 has 12 amino acids. The CDR3 region is CASSVGAYEQYF. CDR3 nucleotides: TGTGCCAGCAGTGTTGGAGCCTACGAGCAGTACTTC.

The J gene is TRBJ2-2, the V gene TRBV9; D call uncertain. V lost 0 bases and J 8 bases, leaving 8 bases between the germline ends. CDR1 is SGDLS and CDR2 is YYNGEE in the germline V gene. CDR3 length equals 13 residues. Here the CDR3 reads CASSVEVVGELFF. The DNA of the CDR3 is TGTGCCAGCAGCGTAGAAGTGGTAGGGGAGCTGTTTTTT.

This clone is a singleton in its sample. The chain recombines TRBV19 with TRBJ1-4, with 7 bases matching TRBD1. The CDR3 is made up of 13 amino acids. V shed 8 bases and J 7 bases; nucleotides not matched to a gene: 7. CDR1 and CDR2 (germline): LNHDA, SQIVND (reference sequence). DNA for the CDR3: TGTGCCAGTGCAGGGGGGCTTGGTGAAAAACTGTTTTTT. Protein sequence: CASAGGLGEKLFF.

The chain is built from TRBV10-3 and TRBJ2-1, with TRBD2 identical over 12 bases. With 3 bases clipped from V and 9 bases from J, the junction kept 6 bases outside the gene matches. The CDR3 sequence is 15 residues long. The V gene's germline CDR1 is ENHRY and CDR2 SYGVKD. CDR3 residues: CAISEELAGGGEQFF. Written as DNA, the CDR3 is TGTGCCATCAGTGAAGAGCTAGCGGGAGGGGGTGAGCAGTTCTTC.

This chain's CDR3 is CASSPRVGNQPQHF. CDR3 bases: TGTGCCAGCAGTCCCAGGGTCGGCAATCAGCCCCAGCATTTT. The V call is TRBV28, the J call TRBJ1-5, with D perhaps TRBD1 (5 bases). Trimming shortened V by 5 bases and J by 2 bases, and 10 bases separated the two germline ends. The V gene's germline CDR1 is MDHEN and CDR2 SYDVKM. The CDR3 contains 14 residues. Looking up the rest from reference TRBV28 and TRBJ1-5 gives the full variable domain: DVKVTQSSRYLVKRTGEKVFLECVQDMDHENMFWYRQDPGLGLRLIYFSYDVKMKEKGDIPEGYSVSREKKERFSLILESASTNQTSMYLCASSPRVGNQPQHFGDGTRLSIL.

In nucleotides, the CDR3 is TGTGCCAGCAGTTTCCAGGGGAGTAATGAAAAACTGTTTTTT. Amino acid sequence: CASSFQGSNEKLFF. This chain joins TRBV6-5 and TRBJ1-4; D might be TRBD1 (6 bases). Trimming left V 4 bases short and J 4 bases short, with 10 bases between. Germline V gene data show CDR1 as MNHEY and CDR2 as SVGAGI. This CDR3 region has 14 residues.

The chain combines TRBV5-6 with TRBJ2-2, with TRBD2 identical over 9 bases. Germline CDR1 is SGHDT and CDR2 is YYEEEE. The CDR3 runs 14 residues. Trimming removed 7 bases from V and 1 base from J; junction bases left unmatched: 2. In nucleotides, the CDR3 is TGTGCCAGCGGTAGCGGGGGGAACACCGGGGAGCTGTTTTTT. The encoded protein is CASGSGGNTGELFF.

V gene TRBV9 combines with J gene TRBJ2-1; 7 positions agree with TRBD2. Losses at the gene ends were 4 bases for V and 4 bases for J; bases not matched to a gene: 11. CDR1 and CDR2 from the germline V gene are SGDLS and YYNGEE. This CDR3 has 16 residues. CDR3 amino acids: CASSPGPGGGYNEQFF. In DNA, the CDR3 is TGTGCCAGCAGCCCCGGACCTGGCGGGGGTTACAATGAGCAGTTCTTC.

This rearrangement joins TRBV11-2 to TRBJ1-2; no definite D call. Germline CDR1 is SGHAT and CDR2 is FQNNGV. Trimming stripped 5 bases from V and 4 bases from J, with 11 bases between. This CDR3 contains 13 residues. The CDR3, as DNA: TGTGCCAGCAGCCCCTGGACTGTCTATGGCTACACCTTC. This encodes CASSPWTVYGYTF.

A note on this clone: The sample holds other DNA sequences that translate to the same CDR3. The chain is built from TRBV18 and TRBJ2-5; unclear D gene. The ends were cut back, 0 bases at V and 1 base at J, with 6 bases in the middle. The CDR3 covers 14 residues. The V gene's germline CDR1 is KGHSH and CDR2 LQKENI. The CDR3 reads CASSPPEFQETQYF. The CDR3 DNA sequence: TGTGCCAGCTCACCACCTGAATTCCAAGAGACCCAGTACTTC.

V and J are TRBV4-3 and TRBJ1-4, with D uncertain. Germline CDR1 LGHNA, CDR2 YSLEER. The CDR3 consists of 16 residues. V was trimmed by 4 bases and J by 8 bases, leaving 20 bases between them. Written as DNA, the CDR3 is TGCGCCAGCAGCCGAAACTTGGGCGATAGGAGGGAAAAACTGTTTTTT. Amino acid sequence: CASSRNLGDRREKLFF.

The CDR3 DNA follows: TGCGCCAGCAGCTTGGGCCAGGGGGCGGCCATCTACGAGCAGTACTTC. This translates into CASSLGQGAAIYEQYF. The V and J genes are TRBV5-1 and TRBJ2-7; 8 bases line up with TRBD1. The trim removed 0 bases at V and 3 bases at J, leaving 8 bases unmatched. The length of the CDR3 is 16 residues. Per germline, CDR1 SGHRS and CDR2 YFSETQ.

The chain combines TRBV6-1 with TRBJ2-2, with 12 bases lining up with TRBD1. CDR3 size: 15 residues. CDR1 and CDR2 from the germline V gene are MNHNS and SASEGT. V gave up 4 bases and J gave up 7 bases; unmatched junction bases: 4. CDR3 sequence (DNA): TGTGCCAGCAGTGGTGGGACAGGGGGCAGCGGGGAGCTGTTTTTT. Translation: CASSGGTGGSGELFF.

This sequence joins TRBV5-3 and TRBJ1-1; D not certain. TRBV5-3 is given ORF status, its function remaining uncertain. V was shortened by 0 bases and J by 9 bases, with 15 bases between the two germline ends. The CDR3 contains 14 residues. The CDR3 spells CARSLVRQELKAFF. DNA of the CDR3: TGTGCCAGAAGCTTGGTCCGGCAGGAGCTAAAAGCTTTCTTT.

The chain combines TRBV25-1 with TRBJ2-6; perhaps TRBD2 as D (6 bases). CDR3 length: 15 residues. Between the trimmed V and J ends, which lost 11 bases and 4 bases, there was a span of 18 bases. Germline V gene data show CDR1 as MGHDK and CDR2 as SYGVNS. For the CDR3, the DNA is TGTGCCGCTAGGGCGGGGCGTCTAGGGGCCAACGTCCTGACTTTC. This sequence encodes CAARAGRLGANVLTF.

The chain combines TRBV5-1 with TRBJ1-2; no reliable D call. V lost 0 bases and J 6 bases, leaving 9 bases between the germline ends. Germline V CDR1 and CDR2: SGHRS, YFSETQ. The CDR3 spans 13 residues. The CDR3 loop reads CASSLDGDHGYTF. The CDR3 nucleotides read TGCGCCAGCAGCTTGGATGGGGATCATGGCTACACCTTC.